The clone carrying this T cell receptor beta chain was counted a few times. This specimen comes from a study of blood T cell repertoires in COVID-19. Study context: The cDNA or gDNA used as material had been derived from T cells, B-cell-depleted T cells, or PBMCs.

Using immunoSEQ multiplex PCR, the repertoire was profiled, and TCRdb retains in-frame clones only, with some absent. Here the sample spans under 300,000 clones, roughly 89% being singletons. The TCR sequence derives from a man aged 25 to 40 who had recovered from COVID-19. The material sequenced was peripheral blood.

Here the CDR3 reads CASSPGPASGSTDTQYF. CDR3 bases: TGCGCCAGCAGCCCGGGGCCCGCTAGCGGATCCACAGATACGCAGTATTTT. The gene calls are TRBV4-1 and TRBJ2-3, with 7 positions matching TRBD2. CDR1 is MGHRA, CDR2 YSYEKL, per germline. The ends lost 4 bases at V and 2 bases at J; junction bases unmatched: 12. The CDR3 totals 17 residues.